A single sample is the source of the 12 T cell receptor beta chains below, sequenced in a study of OX40 agonist ivuxolimab in advanced cancers. The assay was immunoSEQ multiplex PCR, and TCRdb's table has in-frame clones only and misses some. This sample has over 35,000 clones, with more than 80% found just once. Material: CD4+ or CD8+ T cells sorted from blood, obtained in a trial of the OX40 agonist ivuxolimab. The receptor source for this set is an adult with an advanced solid tumor such as melanoma, head and neck, liver or kidney cancer.

The chain employs TRBV14 and TRBJ2-5; 11 positions agree with TRBD1. Per germline, CDR1 SGHDN and CDR2 FVKESK. V trimming: 4 bases; J trimming: 5 bases; junction bases outside the gene matches: 18. The CDR3 has 19 residues. The CDR3 sequence is CASSPPAWDRGNYLETQYF. In DNA form, the CDR3 reads TGTGCCAGCAGCCCGCCAGCCTGGGACAGGGGGAATTATTTGGAGACCCAGTACTTC.

By its share, this clone is medium-sized. Other DNA sequences in the same sample also yield this CDR3. This chain joins TRBV6-1 and TRBJ1-2; 7 bases align to TRBD1. Germline-derived CDR1 and CDR2 are MNHNS and SASEGT. The CDR3 runs to 16 residues. The V and J ends lost 5 bases and 0 bases, in that order; junction bases with no gene match: 9. The CDR3 region is CASSQVTGVANYGYTF. For the CDR3, the DNA is TGTGCCAGCAGTCAAGTAACAGGGGTTGCTAACTATGGCTACACCTTC.

V and J are TRBV9 and TRBJ2-1; D tentatively reads TRBD1 or TRBD2 (5 bases each). The CDR3 covers 14 residues. Trimming took off 0 bases at V and 4 bases at J, with 8 bases between the two ends. In germline, CDR1 is SGDLS, CDR2 YYNGEE. The CDR3 DNA sequence: TGTGCCAGCAGCGTAGCGGGGACGTACAATGAGCAGTTCTTC. Translating gives CASSVAGTYNEQFF.

The chain joins TRBV29-1 to TRBJ2-1; 10 nucleotides line up with TRBD2. The length of the CDR3 is 14 residues. CDR1 and CDR2 (germline): SQVTM, ANQGSEA. The junction had 2 bases not matched to a gene; V was cut back by 4 bases and J by 2 bases. CDR3 DNA sequence: TGCAGCGTTGGGACTAGCGGACCCTACAATGAGCAGTTCTTC. Translation gives CSVGTSGPYNEQFF.

The chain carries TRBV19 and TRBJ2-7; D is unclear. Germline values: CDR1 LNHDA, CDR2 SQIVND (reference sequence). This CDR3 region has 14 residues. The germline V and J ends were trimmed by 1 base and 0 bases, with 7 bases remaining between them. As DNA, the CDR3 is TGTGCCAGTAGTATAGCGGGTGGCTCCTACGAGCAGTACTTC. Its protein is CASSIAGGSYEQYF. The complete variable domain, with remaining parts taken from reference TRBV19 and TRBJ2-7, reads DGGITQSPKYLFRKEGQNVTLSCEQNLNHDAMYWYRQDPGQGLRLIYYSQIVNDFQKGDIAEGYSVSREKKESFPLTVTSAQKNPTAFYLCASSIAGGSYEQYFGPGTRLTVT.

The J gene is TRBJ2-7, the V gene TRBV7-3, with D unclear. V shed 4 bases and J shed 4 bases, with 8 bases lying between them. This CDR3 has 12 residues. Germline V CDR1 and CDR2: SGHTA, FQGTGA. The CDR3 sequence is CASSYTVYEQYF. The CDR3 DNA follows: TGTGCCAGCAGCTATACAGTATACGAGCAGTACTTC. The variable domain in full, with the rest retrieved from reference TRBV7-3 and TRBJ2-7, is GAGVSQTPSNKVTEKGKYVELRCDPISGHTALYWYRQSLGQGPEFLIYFQGTGAADDSGLPNDRFFAVRPEGSVSTLKIQRTERGDSAVYLCASSYTVYEQYFGPGTRLTVT.

This clone was seen a single time. The chain joins TRBV5-4 to TRBJ2-5, with TRBD1 as a possible D gene (5 bases). Trimming left V 4 bases short and J 4 bases short, with 11 bases between. CDR3 length: 13 residues. Per germline, CDR1 SGHNT and CDR2 YYREEE (reference sequence). Here the CDR3 DNA reads TGTGCCAGCAGCCTGACAGTAGCAGAGACCCAGTACTTC. Protein product: CASSLTVAETQYF.

V usage is TRBV7-3 and J usage is TRBJ2-2; TRBD1 aligns across 9 bases. Germline CDR1 SGHTA, CDR2 FQGTGA. The CDR3 sequence is 16 residues long. Trimming removed 5 bases from V and 2 bases from J; junction bases left unmatched: 6. The CDR3 protein is CASSLRTGANTGELFF. The CDR3, as DNA: TGTGCCAGCAGCCTACGGACAGGGGCTAACACCGGGGAGCTGTTTTTT.

The chain employs TRBV27 and TRBJ2-5; 11 positions agree with TRBD1. CDR1 is MNHEY and CDR2 is SMNVEV in the germline V gene (reference sequence). This CDR3 contains 17 residues. With 1 base clipped from V and 7 bases from J, the junction kept 11 bases outside the gene matches. CDR3 nucleotides: TGTGCCAGCAGTTTATTTCCAGGACAGGGGGCCAAGGGGACCCAGTACTTC. This encodes CASSLFPGQGAKGTQYF.

This clone showed up just once. Here the CDR3 reads CASSFGTGPSSPLHF. As DNA, the CDR3 is TGTGCCAGCAGCTTCGGGACAGGGCCCTCATCACCCCTCCACTTT. V usage is TRBV5-6 and J usage is TRBJ1-6, with 9 bases lining up with TRBD1. Germline values: CDR1 SGHDT, CDR2 YYEEEE. This CDR3 contains 15 residues. The ends lost 2 bases at V and 10 bases at J; junction bases unmatched: 7.

The CDR3 coding sequence is TGCAGTGGGGGCAGCGGCTACACCTTC. Its translation: CSGGSGYTF. This chain links TRBV20-1 with TRBJ1-2; perhaps TRBD1 as D (5 bases). There are 9 residues in the CDR3. The germline V gene has CDR1 DFQATT and CDR2 SNEGSKA (reference sequence). Deletions cut 7 bases from V and 8 bases from J, with 8 bases between.

This clone has a handful of counts. CDR3 loop: CASSLGTRELAGKNEQYF. In DNA, the CDR3 is TGTGCCAGCAGCTTAGGCACCCGGGAACTAGCGGGAAAGAACGAGCAGTACTTC. The chain couples TRBV7-9 to TRBJ2-7; TRBD2 matches 10 bases. The V gene end was trimmed by 1 base and the J gene end by 5 bases; junction bases not matched to a gene: 14. The CDR3 sequence is 18 residues long. Germline V gives CDR1 SEHNR, CDR2 FQNEAQ (reference sequence). The full variable domain, its missing parts supplied by reference TRBV7-9 and TRBJ2-7, is DTGVSQNPRHKITKRGQNVTFRCDPISEHNRLYWYRQTLGQGPEFLTYFQNEAQLEKSRLLSDRFSAERPKGSFSTLEIQRTEQGDSAMYLCASSLGTRELAGKNEQYFGPGTRLTVT.